This T cell receptor beta chain was documented in a study of blood T cell repertoires in COVID-19. Overall study: Donors in the United States, Italy and Spain gave samples during acute or convalescent COVID-19.

How the authors handled the data: The authors estimated nucleated cell counts from reference gene primer amplification. Using immunoSEQ multiplex PCR, the repertoire was profiled, and TCRdb retains in-frame clones only, with some absent. That table gives V, J and clone size, and the DNA gave D and trimming. The sample carries under 250,000 clones, about 87% recorded once. This CDR3 is 14 amino acids long. Germline CDR1 and CDR2: MRHNA and SNTAGT. V lost 3 bases to trimming and J lost 6 bases; unmatched junction nucleotides: 5. Clinical histories supplied by participants themselves formed the basis of cohort assignment.

The clonotype originates from a woman aged 30 to 39 who had been exposed to COVID-19. The chain is built from TRBV6-4 and TRBJ2-1; 7 bases line up with TRBD1. Sequencing input: PBMCs or T cells enriched from blood (not recorded which). For the CDR3, the DNA is TGTGCCAGCAGTGAAGGGGCAGGGGGCAATGAGCAGTTCTTC. Its protein product is CASSEGAGGNEQFF.